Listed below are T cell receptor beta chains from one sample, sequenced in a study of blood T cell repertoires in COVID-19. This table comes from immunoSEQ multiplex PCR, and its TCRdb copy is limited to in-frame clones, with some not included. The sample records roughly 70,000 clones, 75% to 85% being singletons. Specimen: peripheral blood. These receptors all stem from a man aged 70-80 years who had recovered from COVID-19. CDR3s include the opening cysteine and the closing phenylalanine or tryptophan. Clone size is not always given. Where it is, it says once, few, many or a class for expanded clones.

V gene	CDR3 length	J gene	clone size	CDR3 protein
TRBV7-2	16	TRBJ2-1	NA	CASSLAGGAGGYEQFF
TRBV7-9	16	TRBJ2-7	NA	CASSSRGLISGDEQYF
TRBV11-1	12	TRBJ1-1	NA	CASSLGSWHAFF
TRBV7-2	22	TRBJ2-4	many	CASSLAAGIQGLAGGRGNIQYF
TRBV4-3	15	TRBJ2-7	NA	CASSQGQYSPYEQYF
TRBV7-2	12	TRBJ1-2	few	CASSPTSYGYTF
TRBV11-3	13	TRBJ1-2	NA	CASSLRDSYGYTF
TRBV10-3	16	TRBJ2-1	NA	CAINPTSGTTYNEQFF
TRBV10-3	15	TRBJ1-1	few	CAISENPQGDTEAFF
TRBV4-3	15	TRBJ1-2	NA	CASSQGQGFNYGYTF
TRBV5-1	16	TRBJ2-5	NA	CASSTRASGSPETQYF
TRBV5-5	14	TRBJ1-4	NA	CASSPQGFREKLFF
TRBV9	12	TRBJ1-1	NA	CASSPRTGEAFF
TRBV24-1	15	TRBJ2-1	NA	CATSASTGRYNEQFF
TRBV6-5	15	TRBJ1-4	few	CASKDRGSTNEKLFF
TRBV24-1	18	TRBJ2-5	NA	CATSDFLAGAGGMETQYF
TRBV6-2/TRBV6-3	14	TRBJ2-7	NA	CASSYAGLTYEQYF
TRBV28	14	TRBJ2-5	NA	CASRSLAGWETQYF
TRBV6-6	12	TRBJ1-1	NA	CASSYVSSKAFF
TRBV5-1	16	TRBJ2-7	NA	CASSSYSGTGGYEQYF
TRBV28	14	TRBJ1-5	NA	CASSRDRRNQPQHF
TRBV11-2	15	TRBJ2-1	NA	CASSLQGLAYNEQFF
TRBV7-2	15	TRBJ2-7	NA	CASSLEWKGAYEQYF
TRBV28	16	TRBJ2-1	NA	CASSLASGRLKNEQFF
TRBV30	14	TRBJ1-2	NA	CAWNFEPSSYGYTF
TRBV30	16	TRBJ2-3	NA	CAWRTGTGGYTDTQYF
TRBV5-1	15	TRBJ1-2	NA	CASSLQSAGVDGYTF
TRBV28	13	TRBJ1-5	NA	CASMVRVGQPQHF
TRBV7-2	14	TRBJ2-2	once	CASSTGQNTGELFF
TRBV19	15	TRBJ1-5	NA	CATGRTVYSNQPQHF
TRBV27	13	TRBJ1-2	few	CASSLTGTYGYTF
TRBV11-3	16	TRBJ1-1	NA	CASSINRQGPNTEAFF
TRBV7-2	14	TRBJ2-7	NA	CASARSGLSYEQYF
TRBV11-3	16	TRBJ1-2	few	CASSPDPRQGSYGYTF
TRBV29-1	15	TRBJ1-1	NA	CSVRGKPSGMAEAFF
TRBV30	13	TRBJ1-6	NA	CASGTANNSPLHF
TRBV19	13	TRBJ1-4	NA	CASLGQGTEKLFF
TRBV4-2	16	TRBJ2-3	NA	CASSQEASGVTDTQYF
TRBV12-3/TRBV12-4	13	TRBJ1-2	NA	CASSTDGRSGYTF
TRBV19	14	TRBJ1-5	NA	CASSMGRTDQPQHF
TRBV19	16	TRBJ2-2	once	CASSIFAAANTGELFF
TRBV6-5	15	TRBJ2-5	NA	CASSPTGTGGQTQYF
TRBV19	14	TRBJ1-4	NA	CASSSDRGTEKLFF
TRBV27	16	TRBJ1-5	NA	CASSLWGGAGNQPQHF
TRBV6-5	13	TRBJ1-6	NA	CASSPQNNSPLHF
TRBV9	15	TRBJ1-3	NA	CASSPLQGSGNTIYF
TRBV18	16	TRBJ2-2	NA	CASSPLVGTNGGELFF
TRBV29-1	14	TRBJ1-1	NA	CSVGAGRDGTEAFF